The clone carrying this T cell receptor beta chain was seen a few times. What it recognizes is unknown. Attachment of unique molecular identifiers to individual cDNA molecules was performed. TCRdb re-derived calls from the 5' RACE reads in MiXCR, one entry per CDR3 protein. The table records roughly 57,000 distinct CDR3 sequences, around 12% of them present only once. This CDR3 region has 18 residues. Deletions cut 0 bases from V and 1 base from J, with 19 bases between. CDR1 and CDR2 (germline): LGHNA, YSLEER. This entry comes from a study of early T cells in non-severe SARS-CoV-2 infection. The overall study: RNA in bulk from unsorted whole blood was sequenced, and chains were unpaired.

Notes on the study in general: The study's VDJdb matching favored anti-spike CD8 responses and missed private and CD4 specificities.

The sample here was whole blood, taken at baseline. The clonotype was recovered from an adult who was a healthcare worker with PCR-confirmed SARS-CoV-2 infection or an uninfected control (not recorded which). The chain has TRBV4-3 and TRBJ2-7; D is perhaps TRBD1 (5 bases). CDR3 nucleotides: TGCGCCAGCAGCCAAGAAGGTGGGCAGGGCCCTCGTTCCTACGAGCAGTACTTC. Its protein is CASSQEGGQGPRSYEQYF.